The 27 T cell receptor beta chains below all came from one sample that was sequenced in a study of blood T cell repertoires in COVID-19. Profiled with immunoSEQ multiplex PCR; TCRdb holds only in-frame clones, not every one. Of fewer than 200,000 clones in the sample, roughly 85% are singletons; the top ten hold 3.5% to 5%. The sequencing sample was made of PBMCs or T cells enriched from blood (not recorded which). These receptors were obtained from a woman in her forties or fifties who had recovered from COVID-19.

The rearrangement links TRBV6-5 to TRBJ2-5; perhaps TRBD1 as D (7 bases). This CDR3 contains 15 residues. CDR1 and CDR2 from the germline V gene are MNHEY and SVGAGI. V lost 6 bases to trimming and J lost 5 bases, with 19 bases between them. The CDR3 spells CASSPGTVGGETQYF. The CDR3 DNA is TGTGCCAGCAGCCCCGGGACAGTAGGGGGGGAGACCCAGTACTTC.

The CDR3 nucleotides are TGTGCCAGCAGTTTTAGCAGTAATACGCAGTATTTT. Translated, it gives CASSFSSNTQYF. The chain has TRBV12-3 or TRBV12-4 and TRBJ2-3; D gene unclear. Between the trimmed V and J ends, which lost 3 bases and 7 bases, there was a span of 8 bases. This CDR3 contains 12 residues.

The chain combines TRBV7-2 with TRBJ1-5; no clear D. CDR3 length equals 13 residues. The ends were cut back, 3 bases at V and 0 bases at J, with 3 bases in the middle. Germline V gene data show CDR1 as SGHTA and CDR2 as FQGNSA. DNA of the CDR3: TGTGCCAGCAGCTTTAATAGCAATCAGCCCCAGCATTTT. Its protein product is CASSFNSNQPQHF.

This chain joins TRBV7-2 and TRBJ2-3; 7 nucleotides align to TRBD2. The length of the CDR3 is 18 residues. Germline CDR1 SGHTA, CDR2 FQGNSA. V was pared by 5 bases and J by 0 bases, with 14 bases of the junction left unmatched. CDR3 amino acids: CASSPRGETGGSTDTQYF. The CDR3 coding sequence is TGTGCCAGCAGCCCGAGAGGCGAAACGGGGGGTAGCACAGATACGCAGTATTTT. Complete variable domain (other parts from reference TRBV7-2 and TRBJ2-3): GAGVSQSPSNKVTEKGKDVELRCDPISGHTALYWYRQSLGQGLEFLIYFQGNSAPDKSGLPSDRFSAERTGGSVSTLTIQRTQQEDSAVYLCASSPRGETGGSTDTQYFGPGTRLTVL.

This clone was observed a single time. J is TRBJ1-2 and V is TRBV19; D not certain. The V end lost 6 bases, the J end lost 4 bases, and 15 bases lay between the germline ends. The CDR3 runs 14 residues. The V gene's germline CDR1 is LNHDA and CDR2 SQIVND (reference sequence). The CDR3 nucleotides are TGTGCCAGTAGAGACTCCGGAAGTGGCTATGGCTACACCTTC. Its translation is CASRDSGSGYGYTF. The whole variable domain, remainder taken from reference TRBV19 and TRBJ1-2, is DGGITQSPKYLFRKEGQNVTLSCEQNLNHDAMYWYRQDPGQGLRLIYYSQIVNDFQKGDIAEGYSVSREKKESFPLTVTSAQKNPTAFYLCASRDSGSGYGYTFGSGTRLTVV.

V and J are TRBV6-5 and TRBJ1-1; TRBD1 matches 10 bases. CDR3 length: 16 amino acids. J gave up 5 bases and V 0 bases, and 6 bases lay outside the gene matches. CDR1 is MNHEY, CDR2 SVGAGI, per germline. As DNA, the CDR3 is TGTGCCAGCAGTTACTCTTGGACAGGGGGTGGTACTGAAGCTTTCTTT. Translating it yields CASSYSWTGGGTEAFF.

The V and J genes are TRBV7-9 and TRBJ2-2; tentative D call: TRBD2 (6 bases). CDR1 is SEHNR and CDR2 is FQNEAQ in the germline V gene (reference sequence). V lost 3 bases, J lost 6 bases, and 14 bases lay in between. The CDR3 contains 15 residues. CDR3 nucleotides: TGTGCCAGCAGCTTCTCCGCGGGGACCCCCGGGGAGCTGTTTTTT. It encodes CASSFSAGTPGELFF.

This clone was seen a few times. The chain carries TRBV6-5 and TRBJ1-1; TRBD1 might be the D (5 bases). V lost 6 bases and J lost 4, with 15 bases in between. The CDR3 runs to 14 residues. In germline, CDR1 is MNHEY, CDR2 SVGAGI. CDR3 residues: CASSPRPGGTEAFF. CDR3 bases: TGTGCCAGCAGCCCGCGCCCCGGGGGCACTGAAGCTTTCTTT.

V usage is TRBV7-2 and J usage is TRBJ1-2; 7 bases line up with TRBD1. Per germline, CDR1 SGHTA and CDR2 FQGNSA. The CDR3 contains 13 residues. The trim removed 2 bases at V and 6 bases at J, leaving 3 bases unmatched. This CDR3 is CASSLRRGDGYTF. The CDR3 DNA reads as TGTGCCAGCAGCTTACGCAGGGGGGATGGCTACACCTTC.

Here the CDR3 reads CASSAFAGDSTDTQYF. For the CDR3, the DNA is TGTGCCAGCAGTGCGTTCGCGGGGGACAGCACAGATACGCAGTATTTT. The chain has TRBV6-4 and TRBJ2-3, with 7 nucleotides matching TRBD2. The germline V gene encodes CDR1 MRHNA and CDR2 SNTAGT. This CDR3 is 16 amino acids long. V dropped 4 bases and J dropped 0; count of bases not matched to a gene: 7.

The chain has TRBV11-2 and TRBJ1-2; a weak D match, TRBD1 (6 bases). This CDR3 has 14 residues. With 2 bases removed from V and 8 bases from J, the gap between germline ends came to 15 bases. Germline V lookup: CDR1 SGHAT, CDR2 FQNNGV. CDR3 region: CASSLTGMVDGYTF. The CDR3 bases are TGTGCCAGCAGCTTAACAGGGATGGTAGACGGCTACACCTTC.

The chain carries TRBV5-1 and TRBJ1-4; 10 nucleotides align to TRBD1. Unmatched junction bases numbered 3, after V lost 4 bases and J lost 3 bases. The CDR3 spans 15 residues. Germline CDR1 SGHRS, CDR2 YFSETQ. CDR3 nucleotide sequence: TGCGCCAGCAGCCCAGGGACAGGGGCTAATGAAAAACTGTTTTTT. Its protein is CASSPGTGANEKLFF.

This clone was detected only a few times. V is TRBV6-5 and J is TRBJ1-2, with unresolved D. CDR1 and CDR2 from the germline V gene are MNHEY and SVGAGI. The CDR3 totals 12 residues. The germline V and J ends were trimmed by 4 bases and 3 bases, with 6 bases remaining between them. The CDR3 DNA reads as TGTGCCAGCAGTTCCCTCGACTATGGCTACACCTTC. Protein product: CASSSLDYGYTF.

CDR3 loop: CASRGRREQFF. CDR3 nucleotide sequence: TGTGCCAGCAGGGGGCGCAGGGAGCAGTTCTTC. The J gene is TRBJ2-1, the V gene TRBV28; D might be TRBD1 (5 bases). The CDR3 contains 11 residues. Trimming cost V 6 bases and J 10 bases, with 10 bases left between them. From germline, CDR1 is MDHEN and CDR2 SYDVKM.

The chain is built from TRBV19 and TRBJ1-1; weak D call: TRBD1 (6 bases). Germline CDR1 LNHDA, CDR2 SQIVND (reference sequence). Between the trimmed V and J ends, which lost 6 bases and 5 bases, there was a span of 16 bases. The CDR3 runs to 14 residues. CDR3: CASRKQGPGTEAFF. CDR3 DNA sequence: TGTGCCAGTAGAAAACAGGGTCCGGGAACTGAAGCTTTCTTT.

In this sample, this clone turned up a few times. The gene calls are TRBV6-5 and TRBJ1-1; 9 bases are a match to TRBD1. Germline CDR1 MNHEY, CDR2 SVGAGI. V shed 6 bases and J 4 bases; nucleotides not matched to a gene: 9. This CDR3 has 15 residues. Here the CDR3 reads CASRPQGALGTEAFF. The DNA of the CDR3 is TGTGCCAGCAGACCACAGGGGGCGCTGGGCACTGAAGCTTTCTTT.

The V call is TRBV3-1 (or the pseudogene TRBV3-2), the J call TRBJ2-2; tentatively, D is TRBD2 (6 bases). Germline V gene data show CDR1 as LGHDT and CDR2 as YNNKEL (reference sequence). The CDR3 is made up of 16 amino acids. V dropped 0 bases and J dropped 6 bases, with 14 bases sitting between them. The CDR3 sequence is CASSQEGAGMAGELFF. The CDR3 nucleotides are TGTGCCAGCAGCCAAGAAGGGGCGGGGATGGCCGGGGAGCTGTTTTTT.

The genes are TRBV27 and TRBJ1-2, with D possibly TRBD1 on 5 matching bases. CDR1 MNHEY and CDR2 SMNVEV come from the germline V gene (reference sequence). The CDR3 is made up of 16 amino acids. V was clipped by 2 bases and J by 0 bases, with 13 bases between them. DNA of the CDR3: TGTGCCAGCAGTTTACTGCAGGGATCTACTAACTATGGCTACACCTTC. It encodes CASSLLQGSTNYGYTF.

The rearrangement links TRBV10-3 to TRBJ1-1; maybe TRBD1 (6 bases). Trimming stripped 6 bases from V and 5 bases from J, with 22 bases between. The V gene's germline CDR1 is ENHRY and CDR2 SYGVKD. The CDR3 runs to 16 residues. The CDR3 region is CAIRGQGHPLETEAFF. Here the CDR3 DNA reads TGTGCCATCAGGGGGCAGGGACACCCCCTTGAGACTGAAGCTTTCTTT.

CDR3 bases: TGCGCCAGCAGCCAAGGAATAGCGTCCTACAATGAGCAGTTCTTC. Protein sequence: CASSQGIASYNEQFF. This sequence joins TRBV4-3 and TRBJ2-1; tentative D call: TRBD2 (5 bases). The V end lost 1 base, the J end lost 1 base, and 8 bases lay between the germline ends. The CDR3 length is 15 residues. Germline CDR1 and CDR2: LGHNA and YSLEER.

The V call is TRBV7-6, the J call TRBJ2-1; the match to TRBD2 covers 7 bases. Trimming cost V 5 bases and J 6 bases; bases outside gene matches: 13. CDR1 is SGHVS and CDR2 is FNYEAQ in the germline V gene. The CDR3 consists of 16 residues. CDR3 in amino acids: CASSRLGGGPPNEQFF. The DNA for the CDR3 is TGTGCCAGCAGCCGGCTGGGGGGAGGGCCTCCCAATGAGCAGTTCTTC.

The chain has TRBV2 and TRBJ2-1; 8 nucleotides align to TRBD1. This CDR3 is 15 amino acids long. Germline V gene sequence: CDR1 SNHLY, CDR2 FYNNEI. Trimming took 10 bases from V and 0 from J; bases not matched to a gene: 8. This chain's CDR3 is CATAGGYLSYNEQFF. The CDR3 region has the DNA TGTGCCACCGCAGGGGGCTACCTCTCCTACAATGAGCAGTTCTTC. Combining the CDR3 with reference TRBV2 and TRBJ2-1 gives the whole variable domain EPEVTQTPSHQVTQMGQEVILRCVPISNHLYFYWYRQILGQKVEFLVSFYNNEISEKSEIFDDQFSVERPDGSNFTLKIRSTKLEDSAMYFCATAGGYLSYNEQFFGPGTRLTVL.

This clone came up once. V is TRBV7-3 and J is TRBJ2-5; a weak D match, TRBD1 (7 bases). The CDR3 extends over 13 amino acids. Per the germline V gene, CDR1 is SGHTA and CDR2 is FQGTGA. Trimming took 5 bases from V and 4 from J, leaving 11 bases between them. The DNA for the CDR3 is TGTGCCAGCAGCCCCCAGGGGGGAGAGACCCAGTACTTC. Translated, it gives CASSPQGGETQYF.

The chain links TRBV6-5 to TRBJ2-7, with 12 bases matching TRBD1. Unmatched junction bases numbered 5, after V lost 5 bases and J lost 3 bases. CDR1 and CDR2 from the germline V gene are MNHEY and SVGAGI. The CDR3 contains 15 residues. Written as DNA, the CDR3 is TGTGCCAGCAGTCCAGGGACAGGGGGCCTCTACGAGCAGTACGTC. Translated, it gives CASSPGTGGLYEQYV.

V and J are TRBV6-4 and TRBJ1-2; D unresolved. V was clipped by 4 bases and J by 2 bases, with 8 bases between them. The CDR3 spans 13 residues. Germline CDR1 MRHNA, CDR2 SNTAGT. The CDR3 loop is CASSATVNYGYTF. The DNA for the CDR3 is TGTGCCAGCAGTGCTACAGTGAACTATGGCTACACCTTC.

This chain links TRBV20-1 with TRBJ1-1; D gene uncertain. The CDR3 loop spans 12 amino acids. V gave up 4 bases and J gave up 1 base, with 7 bases separating them. Germline V CDR1 and CDR2: DFQATT, SNEGSKA (reference sequence). The CDR3 loop reads CSANDGNTEAFF. The CDR3 DNA reads as TGCAGTGCTAATGACGGGAACACTGAAGCTTTCTTT.

The chain recombines TRBV5-1 with TRBJ1-2; no clear D gene. This CDR3 spans 13 amino acids. Germline CDR1 and CDR2: SGHRS and YFSETQ. Trimming left V 2 bases short and J 5 bases short, with 10 bases between. The CDR3, as DNA: TGCGCCAGCAGCTTAGGCGAGCGATATGGCTACACCTTC. Its translation: CASSLGERYGYTF.